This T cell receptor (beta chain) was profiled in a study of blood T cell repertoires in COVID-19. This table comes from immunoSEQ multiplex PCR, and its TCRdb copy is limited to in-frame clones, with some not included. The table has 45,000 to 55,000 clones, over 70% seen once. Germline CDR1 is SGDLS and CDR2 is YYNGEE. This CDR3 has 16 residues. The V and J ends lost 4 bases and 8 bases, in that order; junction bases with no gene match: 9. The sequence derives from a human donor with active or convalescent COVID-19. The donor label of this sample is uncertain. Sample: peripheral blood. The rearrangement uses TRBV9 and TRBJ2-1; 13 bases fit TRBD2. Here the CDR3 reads CASSRGLAGARDEQFF. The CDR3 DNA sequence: TGTGCCAGCAGCCGCGGACTAGCGGGAGCCCGCGATGAGCAGTTCTTC.